One and the same sample provided the 19 T cell receptor beta chains below, sequenced in a study of blood T cell repertoires in COVID-19. TCRdb's table, derived via immunoSEQ multiplex PCR, lists solely in-frame clones and lacks some. The sample shows more than 65,000 clones, approximately 82% of them seen only once. The sequenced sample was peripheral blood. These receptors originate from a woman of 80 years or more with acute or convalescent COVID-19.

This chain joins TRBV12-3 or TRBV12-4 and TRBJ1-3; D is undetermined. The CDR3 contains 13 residues. V lost 3 bases to trimming and J lost 1 base, with 4 bases between them. The CDR3 nucleotides are TGTGCCAGCAGTTTCGGTTCTGGAAACACCATATATTTT. Translating gives CASSFGSGNTIYF.

The rearrangement links TRBV5-6 to TRBJ2-5; D is unclear. Germline CDR1 and CDR2: SGHDT and YYEEEE. CDR3 length: 13 amino acids. V was pared by 7 bases and J by 0 bases, with 10 bases between. The chain's CDR3 is CASANSYQETQYF. CDR3 DNA: TGTGCCAGCGCAAACTCCTACCAAGAGACCCAGTACTTC.

The chain recombines TRBV7-9 with TRBJ2-3; unclear D gene. This CDR3 spans 12 amino acids. The germline CDR1 and CDR2 sequences are SEHNR and FQNEAQ (reference sequence). Deletions cut 10 bases from V and 1 base from J, with 9 bases between. The CDR3: CATGSGTDTQYF. The CDR3 DNA reads as TGTGCCACAGGATCGGGCACAGATACGCAGTATTTT.

The chain links TRBV2 to TRBJ2-1, with 9 bases aligning to TRBD1. The CDR3 has 13 amino acids. The germline gives CDR1 SNHLY, CDR2 FYNNEI. V lost 8 bases, J lost 4 bases, and 3 bases stayed unmatched. CDR3 nucleotides: TGTGCCAGCGATGGGACAGGGTACAATGAGCAGTTCTTC. Amino acid sequence: CASDGTGYNEQFF.

Worth noting for this clone: The same CDR3 arises from other DNA sequences in this sample as well. The chain recombines TRBV6-1 with TRBJ1-4; possibly TRBD1 for D (5 bases). V shed 3 bases and J shed 2 bases, with 13 bases lying between them. The CDR3 is made up of 16 amino acids. Germline V gene lookup returns CDR1 MNHNS and CDR2 SASEGT. CDR3 region: CASSDPGGGTNEKLFF. Written as DNA, the CDR3 is TGTGCCAGCAGTGACCCCGGGGGGGGTACTAATGAAAAACTGTTTTTT.

The chain uses TRBV25-1 and TRBJ1-2; 9 bases agree with TRBD1. The germline V gene encodes CDR1 MGHDK and CDR2 SYGVNS. The V segment lost 8 bases and the J segment 3 bases; nucleotides outside the gene matches: 7. The CDR3 covers 14 residues. CDR3 nucleotide sequence: TGTGCCAGCCGCCGGACAGGGGACGACTATGGCTACACCTTC. Translation: CASRRTGDDYGYTF.

The V and J genes are TRBV19 and TRBJ2-5; the D gene is possibly TRBD2 (6 bases). This CDR3 spans 16 amino acids. From germline, CDR1 is LNHDA and CDR2 SQIVND (reference sequence). The V gene lost 7 bases and the J gene lost 5 bases, with 23 bases spanning the gap. The CDR3 spells CASKGPGVLAMETQYF. The CDR3 DNA is TGTGCCAGTAAGGGCCCGGGGGTCCTAGCGATGGAGACCCAGTACTTC.

The J gene is TRBJ2-3, the V gene TRBV11-2; D is ambiguous. CDR3 length: 14 amino acids. Germline assignment: CDR1 SGHAT and CDR2 FQNNGV. V shed 3 bases and J shed 2 bases, with 9 bases lying between them. CDR3 sequence: CASSLRIPTDTQYF. The CDR3 nucleotides are TGTGCCAGCAGCTTGAGGATCCCCACAGATACGCAGTATTTT.

This chain links TRBV5-1 with TRBJ1-1; 7 bases agree with TRBD1. CDR3 size: 13 residues. Germline trimming cut 2 bases from V and 7 bases from J; bases unmatched to any gene: 5. In germline, CDR1 is SGHRS, CDR2 YFSETQ. CDR3 nucleotides: TGCGCCAGCAGCTTTCAGGGGGATATTGAAGCTTTCTTT. As protein: CASSFQGDIEAFF.

The chain uses TRBV6-5 and TRBJ1-4; 8 bases are a match to TRBD1. V shed 5 bases and J 10 bases; nucleotides not matched to a gene: 9. Germline V gene sequence: CDR1 MNHEY, CDR2 SVGAGI. This CDR3 has 14 residues. CDR3 nucleotide sequence: TGTGCCAGCAGTACCGGACAGGGAGTTGGAAAACTGTTTTTT. As protein: CASSTGQGVGKLFF.

The V call is TRBV29-1, the J call TRBJ1-2, with D unresolved. V lost 0 bases and J lost 2, with 13 bases in between. Germline CDR1 reads SQVTM; CDR2 reads ANQGSEA. This CDR3 has 15 amino acids. CDR3 amino acids: CSVEDLGSVNYGYTF. The CDR3 nucleotides read TGCAGCGTTGAAGATTTGGGGAGTGTCAACTATGGCTACACCTTC.

The V call is TRBV19, the J call TRBJ1-5, with D unresolved. The germline CDR1 and CDR2 sequences are LNHDA and SQIVND (reference sequence). The germline V and J ends were trimmed by 8 bases and 1 base, with 15 bases remaining between them. This CDR3 comprises 15 residues. The CDR3 here is CASVPHSLSNQPQHF. DNA of the CDR3: TGTGCCAGTGTGCCCCACAGTCTGAGCAATCAGCCCCAGCATTTT.

The chain couples TRBV12-3 or TRBV12-4 to TRBJ1-2; maybe TRBD1 (5 bases). The V and J ends lost 5 bases and 4 bases respectively, with 11 bases between them. The CDR3 is 13 amino acids. CDR3 in DNA: TGTGCCAGCAGTCAGCAGGGTACCTATGGCTACACCTTC. Protein product: CASSQQGTYGYTF.

This clone was counted once. This sequence joins TRBV11-3 and TRBJ2-5; D is possibly TRBD2 (5 bases). Trimming pared 5 bases from V and 3 bases from J, leaving 16 bases between. The CDR3 runs to 15 residues. In germline, CDR1 is SGHNT, CDR2 YENEEA. CDR3 protein: CASSRRGGYEETQYF. CDR3 bases: TGTGCCAGCAGCCGCCGCGGCGGGTACGAAGAGACCCAGTACTTC.

This rearrangement joins TRBV21-1 to TRBJ1-6; no check of the table's D call, TRBD1, against the DNA was made. TRBV21-1 is given as a pseudogene. This CDR3 spans 18 amino acids. This chain's CDR3 is CASSPNRGRAQNNSPLHF. The DNA of the CDR3 is TGTGCCAGCAGCCCTAACAGGGGGCGCGCTCAAAATAATTCACCCCTCCACTTT.

The chain has TRBV19 and TRBJ2-1; 8 nucleotides align to TRBD2. This CDR3 is 15 amino acids long. V was clipped by 6 bases and J by 3 bases; unmatched bases: 7. Germline V CDR1 and CDR2: LNHDA, SQIVND (reference sequence). The CDR3 DNA sequence: TGTGCCAGTAGGCCGGGGGGGGGCTTCTACAATGAGCAGTTCTTC. It yields the protein CASRPGGGFYNEQFF.

V and J are TRBV19 and TRBJ1-2; 7 bases are a match to TRBD1. Unmatched junction bases numbered 15, after V lost 8 bases and J lost 6 bases. The CDR3 consists of 15 residues. The germline gives CDR1 LNHDA, CDR2 SQIVND (reference sequence). CDR3 loop: CASRDGQVRQDGYTF. The CDR3 bases are TGTGCCAGTCGGGACGGACAGGTTCGCCAGGATGGCTACACCTTC.

This sequence joins TRBV6-6 and TRBJ1-6; D is possibly TRBD1 (6 bases). Germline-derived CDR1 and CDR2 are MNHNY and SVGAGI (reference sequence). Trimming cost V 6 bases and J 0 bases, with 24 bases left between them. This CDR3 is built from 20 residues. DNA for the CDR3: TGTGCCAGCAGCCCGGACAGCCGCTACTACATAAGCTCCTATAATTCACCCCTCCACTTT. Protein sequence: CASSPDSRYYISSYNSPLHF.

V is TRBV7-9 and J is TRBJ1-3; no clear D. From germline, CDR1 is SEHNR and CDR2 FQNEAQ (reference sequence). The length of the CDR3 is 18 residues. V was pared by 5 bases and J by 0 bases, with 20 bases between. CDR3 residues: CASSPQYGRVGSGNTIYF. The CDR3 region has the DNA TGTGCCAGCAGCCCCCAGTATGGGCGGGTGGGCTCTGGAAACACCATATATTTT.